This is a list of T cell receptor beta chains from one sample in a study of vaccination effects on CD4 cells after COVID-19. No cognate antigen is known for these TCRs. Using immunoSEQ multiplex PCR, the repertoire was profiled, and TCRdb retains in-frame clones only, with some absent. The table lists about 27,000 clones, roughly 71% of them singletons. Material: CD4+ T cells from PBMCs cultured with SARS-CoV-2 spike peptides, obtained before COVID-19 vaccination. The source of these receptors is a human donor who had a prior SARS-CoV-2 infection. CDR3s include the opening cysteine and the closing phenylalanine or tryptophan. Fields, in order: V gene, clone size, D gene, J gene, CDR3 DNA, CDR3 protein. D genes are given only for firm matches. Clone size appears in some rows only: once, few, many, or a class for an expanded clone.

TRBV18	-	-	TRBJ1-1	TGTGCCAGCTCACCACCGCGGGGAGGAATGAACACTGAAGCTTTCTTT	CASSPPRGGMNTEAFF
TRBV18	-	-	TRBJ1-4	TGTGCCAGCTCACCAGCCAGGACGCATGAAAAACTGTTTTTT	CASSPARTHEKLFF
TRBV19	-	-	TRBJ1-4	TGTGCCAGTAGTATGACCAGGATAAATGAAAAACTGTTTTTT	CASSMTRINEKLFF
TRBV29-1	-	TRBD1	TRBJ1-2	TGCAGCGTACGAAAAGGACAGGGGGCGTGGGGCTACACCTTC	CSVRKGQGAWGYTF
TRBV6-1	-	-	TRBJ1-3	TGTGCCAGCAGTGAAACCCCAGGGGCCGGAAACACCATATATTTT	CASSETPGAGNTIYF
TRBV11-1	-	-	TRBJ1-6	TGTGCCAGCGCTATCTATAATTCACCCCTCCACTTT	CASAIYNSPLHF
TRBV19	-	TRBD2	TRBJ2-3	TGTGCCAGTAGATGGGGGGGTGCAGATACGCAGTATTTT	CASRWGGADTQYF
TRBV5-1	-	-	TRBJ2-3	TGCGCCAGCAGCAGAGGGGCAGGAAGCACAGATACGCAGTATTTT	CASSRGAGSTDTQYF
TRBV5-1	-	-	TRBJ2-7	TGCGCCAGCAGCTCCGGGCCCGCTCCCTCCGAGCAGTACTTC	CASSSGPAPSEQYF
TRBV18	-	-	TRBJ1-4	TGTGCCAGCTCACCGGGCGGGAATGAAAAACTGTTTTTT	CASSPGGNEKLFF
TRBV11-3	-	-	TRBJ2-7	TGTGCCAGCAGCTCGGACAGAACCTACGAGCAGTACTTC	CASSSDRTYEQYF
TRBV5-1	-	-	TRBJ2-5	TGCGCCAGCAGCTTGGTCGAGACCCAGTACTTC	CASSLVETQYF
TRBV6-5	-	TRBD1	TRBJ1-4	TGTGCCAGCGCATACAGGGGCGAGTACGAAAAACTGTTTTTT	CASAYRGEYEKLFF
TRBV9	-	-	TRBJ1-1	TGTGCCAGCAGCGTAGGTTCCAGGGTGTCTGAAGCTTTCTTT	CASSVGSRVSEAFF
TRBV7-2	-	-	TRBJ2-1	TGTGCCAGCAGCGCCCCCCCGGGGGCCTACAATGAGCAGTTCTTC	CASSAPPGAYNEQFF
TRBV5-6	-	-	TRBJ1-1	TGTGCCAGCAGCTTGTTTTACACTGAAGCTTTCTTT	CASSLFYTEAFF
TRBV3-1/TRBV3-2	-	TRBD2	TRBJ2-7	TGTGCCAGCAGCTGGACTAGCGGCAATGGTGGCTACGAGCAGTACTTC	CASSWTSGNGGYEQYF
TRBV11-2	-	TRBD2	TRBJ2-1	TGTGCCAGCAGCTTAGAAAGGGCGGGGGGGCCGGGTGAGCAGTTCTTC	CASSLERAGGPGEQFF
TRBV7-6	-	-	TRBJ2-6	TGTGCCAGCAGCTTAGACAGCCTCTCTGGGGCCAACGTCCTGACTTTC	CASSLDSLSGANVLTF
TRBV7-9	-	-	TRBJ1-5	TGTGCCAGCAGTGGACAGCTTGGGCAGCCCCAGCATTTT	CASSGQLGQPQHF
TRBV7-9	-	-	TRBJ1-5	TGTGCCAGCAGCTCCGGGACCGAAAATCAGCCCCAGCATTTT	CASSSGTENQPQHF
TRBV27	-	-	TRBJ2-7	TGTGCCAGCAGTTTAGGCCCTGACCCAGGATCCGGCTACGAGCAGTACTTC	CASSLGPDPGSGYEQYF
TRBV5-1	-	-	TRBJ2-3	TGCGCCAGCAGCTCCACCGCGGGTACGCAGTATTTT	CASSSTAGTQYF
TRBV7-9	few	-	TRBJ2-2	TGTGCCAGCAGCTTAGCTCTCCGAACCGGGGAGCTGTTTTTT	CASSLALRTGELFF
TRBV5-1	few	-	TRBJ1-5	TGCGCCAGCAGCTTAGGGGACGGTAATCAGCCCCAGCATTTT	CASSLGDGNQPQHF
TRBV2	-	-	TRBJ1-1	TGTGCCAGCCTGACAGAACAGAACACTGAAGCTTTCTTT	CASLTEQNTEAFF
TRBV10-3	-	-	TRBJ2-3	TGTGCCATCACCTCTAGCACAGATACGCAGTATTTT	CAITSSTDTQYF